This T cell receptor beta chain was sequenced for a study of cytomegalovirus exposure and HLA in healthy donors. The study's findings and limits: In vitro checks showed that a few CMV-associated chains really do target CMV antigens.

As for this clone: The target antigen is unknown.

CDR3 length equals 13 residues. CDR1 MDHEN and CDR2 SYDVKM come from the germline V gene. Germline trimming cut 6 bases from V and 14 bases from J; bases unmatched to any gene: 15. Using immunoSEQ multiplex PCR, the repertoire was profiled, and TCRdb retains in-frame clones only, with some absent. The data contain around 60,000 clones, less than 96% of them seen just once; the ten biggest clones take up roughly 1%. The sequence came from a woman under 30 in good health and CMV-seronegative. This chain connects TRBV28 to TRBJ1-2; 7 bases match TRBD1. Material: PBMCs. The CDR3 spells CASSPPGGVGWTF. In nucleotides, the CDR3 is TGTGCCAGCAGCCCACCAGGGGGAGTTGGTTGGACCTTC.